The clone carrying this TCR beta chain was picked up many times. Its antigen remains unknown. These data originate in a study of read filtering for tumor transcriptome and immune sequencing. Study in general: Patients were approximately 18 male and 13 to 15 female, mean age approximately 70 years, range roughly 47 to 85.

Whole-study results and caveats: Without single-read clonotypes, shared clonotype proportions correlated more between IR-seq and RNA-seq.

Looked up from germline, CDR1 is MDHEN and CDR2 is SYDVKM. This CDR3 spans 15 amino acids. Deletions cut 5 bases from V and 1 base from J, with 14 bases between. At the time of active disease, bone marrow was collected from every patient. Molecular barcoded adaptors covering alpha/delta and beta/gamma chains were used on about 390 ng RNA. TCRdb reanalysed the reads using MiXCR and keeps one entry per CDR3 protein. Here the sample spans roughly 27,000 distinct CDR3 sequences, approximately 15% being singletons. The rearrangement uses TRBV28 and TRBJ1-1; D gene uncertain. The origin of this receptor is a donor at least 40 years old with multiple myeloma. The sample was a population of CD138-negative cells sorted from bone marrow. CDR3 DNA sequence: TGTGCCAGCAGTCCCCAGCGGGCGACGAACACTGAAGCTTTCTTT. It encodes CASSPQRATNTEAFF. The whole variable domain, remainder taken from reference TRBV28 and TRBJ1-1, is DVKVTQSSRYLVKRTGEKVFLECVQDMDHENMFWYRQDPGLGLRLIYFSYDVKMKEKGDIPEGYSVSREKKERFSLILESASTNQTSMYLCASSPQRATNTEAFFGQGTRLTVV.